This record looks at one TCR beta chain sequence and its context. Its target is not known. Sequence at one end of the junction differs from germline and may be a read error. This sample was taken from a study of blood T cells in healthy people across ages. General study findings and limits: The long-lived group displayed more naive CD4+ cells, plus higher diversity, than the aged donors did.

The CDR3 loop spans 14 amino acids. Germline CDR1 and CDR2: MNHEY and SVGAGI. A second PCR, run for about 7 to 11 cycles, used a sample-barcoded 5' primer plus a J-beta primer mix. TCRdb independently ran MiXCR on the 5' RACE reads; one entry per CDR3 protein. The sample carries around 2 million distinct CDR3 sequences, about 39% recorded once. The rearrangement links TRBV6-5 to TRBJ2-3; 7 bases are a match to TRBD1. The receptor was isolated from a human donor in good health. Sequences were obtained from blood. CDR3 sequence: CAGSFSDRANTQYF. DNA for the CDR3: TGTGCCGGCAGTTTTTCCGACAGGGCAAATACGCAGTATTTT.